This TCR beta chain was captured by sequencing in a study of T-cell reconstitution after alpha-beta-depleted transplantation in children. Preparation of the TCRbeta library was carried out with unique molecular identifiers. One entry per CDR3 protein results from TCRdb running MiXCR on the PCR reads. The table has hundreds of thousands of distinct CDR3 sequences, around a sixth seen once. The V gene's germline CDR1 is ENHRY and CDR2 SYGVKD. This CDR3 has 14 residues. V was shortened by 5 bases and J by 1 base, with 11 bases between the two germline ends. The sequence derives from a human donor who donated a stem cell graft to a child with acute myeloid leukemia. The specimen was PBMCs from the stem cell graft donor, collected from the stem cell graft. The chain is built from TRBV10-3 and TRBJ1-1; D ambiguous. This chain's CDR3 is CAISLNTGNTEAFF. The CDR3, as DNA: TGTGCCATCAGTTTGAATACGGGGAACACTGAAGCTTTCTTT.